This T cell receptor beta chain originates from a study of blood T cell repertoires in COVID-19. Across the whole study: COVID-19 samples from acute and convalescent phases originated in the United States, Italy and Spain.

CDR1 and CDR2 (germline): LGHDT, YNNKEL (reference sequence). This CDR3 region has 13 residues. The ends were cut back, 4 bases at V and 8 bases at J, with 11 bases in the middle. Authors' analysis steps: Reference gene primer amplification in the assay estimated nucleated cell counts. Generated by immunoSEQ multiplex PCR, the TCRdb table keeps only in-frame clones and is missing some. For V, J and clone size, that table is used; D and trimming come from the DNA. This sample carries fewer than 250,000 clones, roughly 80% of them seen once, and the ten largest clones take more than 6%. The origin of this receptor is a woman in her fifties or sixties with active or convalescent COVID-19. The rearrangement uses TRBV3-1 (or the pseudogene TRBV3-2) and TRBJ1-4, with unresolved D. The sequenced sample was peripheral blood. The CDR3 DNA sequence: TGTGCCAGCAGCCCACCGCGAGCCGAAAAACTGTTTTTT. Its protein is CASSPPRAEKLFF.